These 31 T cell receptor beta chains were sequenced from one sample in a study of blood T cell repertoires in COVID-19. This table comes from immunoSEQ multiplex PCR, and its TCRdb copy is limited to in-frame clones, with some not included. The sample records a few hundred thousand clones, more than 90% being singletons. Sample: peripheral blood. The receptors derive from a person aged 18 to 35 with COVID-19, enrolled during active disease.

The V gene is TRBV28, the J gene TRBJ2-4; the match to TRBD2 covers 8 bases. Looked up from germline, CDR1 is MDHEN and CDR2 is SYDVKM. The J segment lost 8 bases and the V segment lost 3 bases, leaving 12 bases of the junction unmatched. The CDR3 loop spans 16 amino acids. The CDR3 here is CASSFASGQPVHIQYF. The CDR3 bases are TGTGCCAGCAGTTTTGCTAGCGGGCAGCCCGTCCACATTCAGTACTTC. The variable domain in full, with the rest retrieved from reference TRBV28 and TRBJ2-4, is DVKVTQSSRYLVKRTGEKVFLECVQDMDHENMFWYRQDPGLGLRLIYFSYDVKMKEKGDIPEGYSVSREKKERFSLILESASTNQTSMYLCASSFASGQPVHIQYFGAGTRLSVL.

The chain has TRBV27 and TRBJ1-5; no clear D. The CDR3 covers 12 residues. The germline V and J ends were trimmed by 8 bases and 10 bases, with 15 bases remaining between them. Per germline, CDR1 MNHEY and CDR2 SMNVEV (reference sequence). The CDR3 reads CASGSIRGPQHF. CDR3 DNA: TGTGCCAGCGGCTCCATTCGAGGTCCCCAGCATTTT.

The chain combines TRBV24-1 with TRBJ2-3; TRBD2 aligns across 13 bases. The ends lost 7 bases at V and 4 bases at J; junction bases unmatched: 13. Per the germline V gene, CDR1 is KGHDR and CDR2 is SFDVKD. There are 18 residues in the CDR3. CDR3 nucleotide sequence: TGTGCCACCAGACCCCGAGAAACTAGCGGGAGGGCCTCAGATACGCAGTATTTT. This gives the protein CATRPRETSGRASDTQYF.

This clone was observed a handful of times. This chain connects TRBV6-5 to TRBJ1-2; the match to TRBD1 covers 12 bases. Germline V gene lookup returns CDR1 MNHEY and CDR2 SVGAGI. V gave up 4 bases and J gave up 8 bases; unmatched junction bases: 8. This CDR3 is 15 amino acids long. The CDR3 bases are TGTGCCAGCAGTTCCAGCGGGACAGGGGGCCTCGGCTACACCTTC. Translation: CASSSSGTGGLGYTF.

CDR3 amino acids: CASSLPPGGASYEQYF. The CDR3 DNA reads TGCGCCAGCAGCTTACCCCCTGGGGGGGCTTCCTACGAGCAGTACTTC. J is TRBJ2-7 and V is TRBV5-1; a possible D gene is TRBD2 (7 bases). Between the trimmed V and J ends, which lost 2 bases and 1 base, there was a span of 16 bases. The CDR3 runs to 16 residues. Germline loops: CDR1 SGHRS, CDR2 YFSETQ.

The chain uses TRBV18 and TRBJ2-6; D gene uncertain. This CDR3 has 16 residues. The germline V gene encodes CDR1 KGHSH and CDR2 LQKENI. V dropped 5 bases and J dropped 0 bases, with 11 bases sitting between them. As DNA, the CDR3 is TGTGCCAGCTCAGAAACACAGATCTCTGGGGCCAACGTCCTGACTTTC. Translated, it gives CASSETQISGANVLTF.

The V call is TRBV28, the J call TRBJ1-6; D remains unclear. Germline CDR1 MDHEN, CDR2 SYDVKM. Trimming pared 1 base from V and 0 bases from J, leaving 10 bases between. CDR3 size: 17 residues. CDR3 residues: CASSLLGTSSYNSPLHF. CDR3 coding DNA: TGTGCCAGCAGTTTATTGGGCACCAGCTCCTATAATTCACCCCTCCACTTT. The entire variable domain, with the rest obtained from reference TRBV28 and TRBJ1-6, is as follows: DVKVTQSSRYLVKRTGEKVFLECVQDMDHENMFWYRQDPGLGLRLIYFSYDVKMKEKGDIPEGYSVSREKKERFSLILESASTNQTSMYLCASSLLGTSSYNSPLHFGNGTRLTVT.

The gene calls are TRBV10-1 and TRBJ2-7, with D unresolved. Between the trimmed V and J ends, which lost 6 bases and 0 bases, there was a span of 9 bases. Germline V gene data show CDR1 as WNHNN and CDR2 as SYGVQD (reference sequence). The CDR3 loop spans 13 amino acids. CDR3 DNA: TGCGCCAGCAGGGCGACGGGCTCCTACGAGCAGTACTTC. This translates into CASRATGSYEQYF.

The V and J genes are TRBV18 and TRBJ2-7; TRBD2 matches 8 bases. Germline V gene data show CDR1 as KGHSH and CDR2 as LQKENI. The CDR3 runs 14 residues. V lost 0 bases, J lost 7 bases, and 5 bases stayed unmatched. CDR3 sequence reads: CASSPPSGNEEQYF. In DNA form, the CDR3 reads TGTGCCAGCTCACCACCTAGCGGGAATGAGGAGCAGTACTTC. Filled out from reference TRBV18 and TRBJ2-7, the complete variable domain reads NAGVMQNPRHLVRRRGQEARLRCSPMKGHSHVYWYRQLPEEGLKFMVYLQKENIIDESGMPKERFSAEFPKEGPSILRIQQVVRGDSAAYFCASSPPSGNEEQYFGPGTRLTVT.

The CDR3 sequence is CASSRSSGTYEQYF. DNA for the CDR3: TGTGCCAGCAGCCGATCTAGCGGGACCTACGAGCAGTACTTC. This chain links TRBV9 with TRBJ2-7; TRBD2 matches at 9 bases. The V gene end was trimmed by 4 bases and the J gene end by 2 bases; junction bases not matched to a gene: 4. Germline values: CDR1 SGDLS, CDR2 YYNGEE. This CDR3 has 14 residues.

The V gene is TRBV6-1, the J gene TRBJ1-5; D remains ambiguous. CDR1 MNHNS and CDR2 SASEGT come from the germline V gene. The CDR3 is made up of 16 amino acids. V was clipped by 4 bases and J by 0 bases, with 13 bases between them. The CDR3 protein is CASSGRQTYSNQPQHF. As DNA, the CDR3 is TGTGCCAGCAGTGGAAGGCAGACTTATAGCAATCAGCCCCAGCATTTT.

The chain joins TRBV14 to TRBJ2-1; D is ambiguous. This CDR3 is built from 13 residues. CDR1 and CDR2 (germline): SGHDN, FVKESK. V lost 6 bases, J lost 7 bases, and 13 bases lay in between. CDR3 residues: CASSLTLGNEQFF. The DNA for the CDR3 is TGTGCCAGCAGTCTCACACTCGGGAATGAGCAGTTCTTC.

V gene TRBV27 combines with J gene TRBJ2-7; D perhaps matches TRBD2 (5 bases). CDR3 size: 13 residues. V lost 7 bases, J lost 5 bases, and 15 bases lay in between. The germline V gene encodes CDR1 MNHEY and CDR2 SMNVEV (reference sequence). CDR3 in amino acids: CASTGYGVDEQYF. The CDR3 nucleotides read TGTGCCAGCACAGGATACGGGGTCGACGAGCAGTACTTC.

The genes are TRBV4-1 and TRBJ1-1; D possibly corresponds to TRBD1 (5 bases). In germline, CDR1 is MGHRA, CDR2 YSYEKL. V gave up 2 bases and J gave up 7 bases, with 11 bases separating them. The CDR3 length is 13 residues. For the CDR3, the DNA is TGCGCCAGCAGCCAATATATGACAGTTGAAGCTTTCTTT. Amino acid sequence: CASSQYMTVEAFF.

The chain combines TRBV27 with TRBJ1-2; 7 positions match TRBD1. The CDR3 loop spans 14 amino acids. Per the germline V gene, CDR1 is MNHEY and CDR2 is SMNVEV (reference sequence). The V gene end was trimmed by 2 bases and the J gene end by 5 bases; junction bases not matched to a gene: 5. The CDR3 is CASSLRDRGYGYTF. CDR3 nucleotides: TGTGCCAGCAGTTTACGGGACAGAGGATATGGCTACACCTTC.

This chain uses TRBV29-1 with TRBJ2-5; D is ambiguous. Deletions cut 6 bases from V and 6 bases from J, with 14 bases between. Germline CDR1 SQVTM, CDR2 ANQGSEA. The CDR3 consists of 12 residues. This chain's CDR3 is CSVLEQGKTQYF. CDR3 bases: TGCAGCGTATTGGAGCAAGGAAAGACCCAGTACTTC.

This sequence joins TRBV19 and TRBJ1-1; tentative D call: TRBD1 (6 bases). The germline gives CDR1 LNHDA, CDR2 SQIVND (reference sequence). Trimming left V 4 bases short and J 3 bases short, with 18 bases between. This CDR3 spans 16 amino acids. The CDR3 nucleotides are TGTGCCAGTAGTACGCGGCGGGGGGGCGTTGACACTGAAGCTTTCTTT. Translating it yields CASSTRRGGVDTEAFF.

The V and J genes are TRBV4-2 and TRBJ2-7; 10 bases fit TRBD2. CDR1 and CDR2 (germline): LGHNA, YNFKEQ. Trimming removed 0 bases from V and 9 bases from J; junction bases left unmatched: 2. The CDR3 is 13 amino acids. For the CDR3, the DNA is TGTGCCAGCAGCCAAGACACTAGCGGGGCGCAGTACTTC. Translated: CASSQDTSGAQYF.

V gene TRBV27 combines with J gene TRBJ2-4; TRBD1 agrees at 9 bases. Looked up from germline, CDR1 is MNHEY and CDR2 is SMNVEV (reference sequence). The V gene end was trimmed by 2 bases and the J gene end by 0 bases; junction bases not matched to a gene: 11. CDR3 size: 19 residues. The CDR3 DNA reads as TGTGCCAGCAGTTTAGAAGCCGGGACAGGGCACTCAGCCAAAAACATTCAGTACTTC. Its translation is CASSLEAGTGHSAKNIQYF.

This clone has a single count. The J gene is TRBJ2-2, the V gene TRBV6-2 or TRBV6-3, with a tentative D call TRBD2 (6 bases). Looked up from germline, CDR1 is MNHEY and CDR2 is SVGEGT. Between the trimmed V and J ends, which lost 2 bases and 2 bases, there was a span of 12 bases. This CDR3 contains 16 residues. CDR3 bases: TGTGCCAGCAGTTACACCGGGGGATATAACACCGGGGAGCTGTTTTTT. Protein sequence: CASSYTGGYNTGELFF.

The chain carries TRBV3-1 (or the pseudogene TRBV3-2) and TRBJ1-1; D uncertain. Deletions cut 1 base from V and 8 bases from J, with 17 bases between. This CDR3 contains 15 residues. Germline values: CDR1 LGHDT, CDR2 YNNKEL (reference sequence). The CDR3 is CASSQVGGMGSEAFF. CDR3 coding DNA: TGTGCCAGCAGCCAAGTTGGCGGGATGGGTTCCGAAGCTTTCTTT.

The chain employs TRBV3-1 (or the pseudogene TRBV3-2) and TRBJ1-2; D gene ambiguous. Deletions cut 3 bases from V and 6 bases from J, with 17 bases between. Looked up from germline, CDR1 is LGHDT and CDR2 is YNNKEL (reference sequence). This CDR3 is 15 amino acids long. The CDR3: CASSHPSRGRHGYTF. CDR3 DNA sequence: TGTGCCAGCAGCCACCCGTCGAGAGGGAGGCATGGCTACACCTTC.

The rearrangement links TRBV29-1 to TRBJ2-1; the D is unclear. Germline V gives CDR1 SQVTM, CDR2 ANQGSEA. V was pared by 3 bases and J by 6 bases, with 9 bases between. The CDR3 has 12 amino acids. The CDR3: CSVELLSNEQFF. CDR3 nucleotide sequence: TGCAGCGTTGAGCTGCTATCCAATGAGCAGTTCTTC.

This rearrangement joins TRBV2 to TRBJ2-7, with D possibly TRBD2 on 6 matching bases. Germline V gene data show CDR1 as SNHLY and CDR2 as FYNNEI. The CDR3 has 14 residues. V gave up 4 bases and J gave up 3 bases, with 13 bases separating them. As DNA, the CDR3 is TGTGCCAGCAGTGTTTCGACCGGGGGCTACGAGCAGTACTTC. It yields the protein CASSVSTGGYEQYF.

The chain recombines TRBV5-1 with TRBJ2-3; perhaps TRBD2 as D (5 bases). The CDR3 loop spans 16 amino acids. CDR1 and CDR2 from the germline V gene are SGHRS and YFSETQ. V was pared by 3 bases and J by 4 bases, with 18 bases between. This CDR3 is CASSSPRADAADTQYF. DNA for the CDR3: TGCGCCAGCAGCTCCCCCCGAGCGGATGCGGCAGATACGCAGTATTTT.

The V and J genes are TRBV7-3 and TRBJ2-1; 12 nucleotides match TRBD2. Looked up from germline, CDR1 is SGHTA and CDR2 is FQGTGA. The CDR3 runs 15 residues. With V trimmed by 2 bases and J by 7 bases, 3 bases remained unmatched. CDR3 sequence (DNA): TGTGCCAGCAGCTTAGGACTAGCGGGACGAAATGAGCAGTTCTTC. It is translated as CASSLGLAGRNEQFF.

The rearrangement links TRBV4-2 to TRBJ1-5, with a possible D match to TRBD1 (6 bases). Germline loops: CDR1 LGHNA, CDR2 YNFKEQ. Deletions cut 3 bases from V and 4 bases from J, with 13 bases between. This CDR3 region has 15 residues. DNA for the CDR3: TGTGCCAGCAGCCAGGGGACACTGGGGAATCAGCCCCAGCATTTT. Its translation: CASSQGTLGNQPQHF.

This clone was seen just once. The chain employs TRBV24-1 and TRBJ2-7; 8 bases match TRBD1. The CDR3 runs to 12 residues. CDR1 and CDR2 (germline): KGHDR, SFDVKD. V gave up 9 bases and J gave up 6 bases; unmatched junction bases: 6. CDR3 sequence: CATAAGGSEQYF. The CDR3 nucleotides are TGTGCCACCGCGGCAGGGGGCAGCGAGCAGTACTTC.

The CDR3 DNA is TGTGCCAGCAGATCCATCCTCGACTTTAGCACAGATACGCAGTATTTT. It translates to CASRSILDFSTDTQYF. The chain links TRBV21-1 to TRBJ2-3; the D segment call TRBD2 is taken from the table without a DNA check. TRBV21-1 is a recognized pseudogene. This CDR3 has 16 amino acids.

The chain recombines TRBV13 with TRBJ2-5; 7 bases map to TRBD2. Looked up from germline, CDR1 is PRHDT and CDR2 is FYEKMQ (reference sequence). This CDR3 has 14 residues. V shed 4 bases and J 5 bases; nucleotides not matched to a gene: 7. The CDR3 is CASSSRTRRETQYF. The CDR3 DNA reads TGTGCCAGCAGCTCACGGACTAGGAGGGAGACCCAGTACTTC. Drawing the rest from reference TRBV13 and TRBJ2-5, the complete variable domain is AAGVIQSPRHLIKEKRETATLKCYPIPRHDTVYWYQQGPGQDPQFLISFYEKMQSDKGSIPDRFSAQQFSDYHSELNMSSLELGDSALYFCASSSRTRRETQYFGPGTRLLVL.

This chain uses TRBV18 with TRBJ1-3, with 7 bases fitting TRBD1. The junction had 8 bases not matched to a gene; V was cut back by 3 bases and J by 0 bases. The CDR3 is 17 amino acids. The germline CDR1 and CDR2 sequences are KGHSH and LQKENI. The CDR3 nucleotides read TGTGCCAGCTCACCGACAACAGGGGCCTCCTCTGGAAACACCATATATTTT. The encoded protein is CASSPTTGASSGNTIYF.